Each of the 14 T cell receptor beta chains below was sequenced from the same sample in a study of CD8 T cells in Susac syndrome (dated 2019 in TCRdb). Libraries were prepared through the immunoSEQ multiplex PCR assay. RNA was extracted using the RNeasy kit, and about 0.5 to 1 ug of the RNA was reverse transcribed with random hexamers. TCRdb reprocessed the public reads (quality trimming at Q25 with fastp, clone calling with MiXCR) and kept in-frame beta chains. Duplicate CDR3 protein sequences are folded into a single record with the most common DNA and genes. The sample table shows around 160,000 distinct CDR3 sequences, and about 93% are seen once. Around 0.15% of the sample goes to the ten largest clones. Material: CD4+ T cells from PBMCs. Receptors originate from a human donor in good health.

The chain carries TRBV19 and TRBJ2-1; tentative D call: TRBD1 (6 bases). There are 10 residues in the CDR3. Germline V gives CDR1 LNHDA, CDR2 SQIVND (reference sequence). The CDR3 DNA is TGTGCTAGTGGGGGCTATGAGCAGTTCTTC. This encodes CASGGYEQFF.

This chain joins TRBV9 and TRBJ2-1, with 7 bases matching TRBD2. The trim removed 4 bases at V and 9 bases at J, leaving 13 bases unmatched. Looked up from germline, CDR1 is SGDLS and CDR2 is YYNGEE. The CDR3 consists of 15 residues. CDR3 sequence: CASSSQILASGEQFF. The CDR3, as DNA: TGTGCCAGCAGCTCTCAAATACTAGCGTCGGGTGAGCAGTTCTTC.

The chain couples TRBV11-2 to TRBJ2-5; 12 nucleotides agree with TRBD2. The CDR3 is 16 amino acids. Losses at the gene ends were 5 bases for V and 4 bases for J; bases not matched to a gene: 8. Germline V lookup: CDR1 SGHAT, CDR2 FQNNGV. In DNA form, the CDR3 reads TGTGCCAGCAGCCCTAGGAGACTAGCGGGGGTAGAGACCCAGTACTTC. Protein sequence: CASSPRRLAGVETQYF.

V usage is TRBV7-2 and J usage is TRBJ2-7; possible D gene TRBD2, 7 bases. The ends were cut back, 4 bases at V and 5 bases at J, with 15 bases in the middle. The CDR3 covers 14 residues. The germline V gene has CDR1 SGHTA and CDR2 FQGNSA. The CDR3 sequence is CASSYNGGLNEQYF. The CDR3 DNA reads TGTGCCAGCAGCTACAACGGGGGGCTGAACGAGCAGTACTTC.

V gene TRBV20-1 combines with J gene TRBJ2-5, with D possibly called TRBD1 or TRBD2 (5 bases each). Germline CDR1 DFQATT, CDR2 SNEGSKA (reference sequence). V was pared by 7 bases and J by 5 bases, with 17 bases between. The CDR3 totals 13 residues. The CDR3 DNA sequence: TGCAGTGGCAGGGACGCCGTCTCGGAGACCCAGTACTTC. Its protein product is CSGRDAVSETQYF.

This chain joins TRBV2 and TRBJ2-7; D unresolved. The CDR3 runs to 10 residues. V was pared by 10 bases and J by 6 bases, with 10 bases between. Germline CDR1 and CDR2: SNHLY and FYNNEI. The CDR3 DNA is TGTGCCACCGCCTACCTCGAGCAGTACTTC. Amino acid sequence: CATAYLEQYF.

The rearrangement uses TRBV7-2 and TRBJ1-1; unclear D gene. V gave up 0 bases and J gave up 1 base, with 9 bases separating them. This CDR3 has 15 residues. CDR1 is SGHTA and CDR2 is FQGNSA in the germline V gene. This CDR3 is CASSLALGQNTEAFF. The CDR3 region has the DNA TGTGCCAGCAGCTTAGCGCTTGGGCAGAACACTGAAGCTTTCTTT.

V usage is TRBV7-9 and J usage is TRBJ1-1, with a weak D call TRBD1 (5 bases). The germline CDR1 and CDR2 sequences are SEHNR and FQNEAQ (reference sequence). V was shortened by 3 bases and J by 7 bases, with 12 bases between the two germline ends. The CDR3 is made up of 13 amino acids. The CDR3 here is CASSLLGLLEAFF. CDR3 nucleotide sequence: TGTGCCAGCAGCTTGTTGGGACTCCTTGAAGCTTTCTTT.

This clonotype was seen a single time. The CDR3 is CATSDPLAGGRETQYF. As DNA, the CDR3 is TGTGCCACCAGTGATCCCTTAGCGGGGGGCAGGGAGACCCAGTACTTC. The J gene is TRBJ2-5, the V gene TRBV24-1, with 10 bases matching TRBD2. Unmatched junction bases numbered 8, after V lost 3 bases and J lost 5 bases. CDR3 length: 16 residues. The germline CDR1 and CDR2 sequences are KGHDR and SFDVKD.

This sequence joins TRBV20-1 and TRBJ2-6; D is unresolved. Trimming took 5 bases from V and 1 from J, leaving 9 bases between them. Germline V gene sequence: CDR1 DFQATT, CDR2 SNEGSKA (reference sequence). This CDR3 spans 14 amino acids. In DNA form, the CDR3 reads TGCAGTGCTTTGACGGTGTCTGGGGCCAACGTCCTGACTTTC. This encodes CSALTVSGANVLTF.

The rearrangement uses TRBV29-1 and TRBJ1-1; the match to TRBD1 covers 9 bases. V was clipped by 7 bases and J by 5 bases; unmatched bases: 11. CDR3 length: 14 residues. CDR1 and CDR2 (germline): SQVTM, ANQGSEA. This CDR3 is CSASPGTGTTEAFF. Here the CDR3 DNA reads TGCAGCGCCTCCCCGGGGACAGGGACGACTGAAGCTTTCTTT.

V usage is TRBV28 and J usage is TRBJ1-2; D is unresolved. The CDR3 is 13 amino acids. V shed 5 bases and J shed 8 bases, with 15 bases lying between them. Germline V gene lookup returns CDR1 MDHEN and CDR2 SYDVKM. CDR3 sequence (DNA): TGTGCCAGCAGTCCGAGCCCCGGGTACGGCTACACCTTC. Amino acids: CASSPSPGYGYTF.

The CDR3 region is CATSDHRGGYTF. CDR3 sequence (DNA): TGTGCCACCAGTGATCACAGGGGAGGCTACACCTTC. This chain uses TRBV24-1 with TRBJ1-2; TRBD1 aligns across 7 bases. Trimming cost V 3 bases and J 8 bases; bases outside gene matches: 2. From germline, CDR1 is KGHDR and CDR2 SFDVKD. CDR3 length: 12 residues.

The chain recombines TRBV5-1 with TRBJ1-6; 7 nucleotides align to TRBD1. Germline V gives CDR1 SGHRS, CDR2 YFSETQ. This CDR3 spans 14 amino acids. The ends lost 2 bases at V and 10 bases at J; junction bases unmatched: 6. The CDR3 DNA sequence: TGCGCCAGCAGCTTCGACAGGGACCGATCACCCCTCCACTTT. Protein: CASSFDRDRSPLHF.